The next 31 T cell receptor beta chains were all read from a single sample in a study of cytomegalovirus exposure and HLA in healthy donors. PCR involved 60 Vbeta and 13 Jbeta primers. The data were produced by immunoSEQ multiplex PCR, yet TCRdb's version contains in-frame clones alone and is incomplete. Of 150,000 to 200,000 clones listed, roughly 80% are singletons. The sample taken for sequencing was PBMCs. The receptors derive from a human donor in good health.

Notes on this clone: The junction does not match germline at one end; this may be a read error. The J gene is TRBJ2-7, the V gene TRBV6-5; 9 bases match TRBD1. The CDR3 sequence is 11 residues long. The germline gives CDR1 MNHEY, CDR2 SVGAGI. CDR3 sequence: CASSPGQGRHF. The CDR3 nucleotides are TGTGCCAGCAGCCCCGGACAGGGGAGACACTTC.

This chain connects TRBV7-2 to TRBJ1-3, with TRBD1 matching 11 bases. Looked up from germline, CDR1 is SGHTA and CDR2 is FQGNSA. Trimming removed 4 bases from V and 4 bases from J; junction bases left unmatched: 3. This CDR3 comprises 15 residues. The CDR3 DNA is TGTGCCAGCAGCTGGGGACAGGGGGGAGGAAACACCATATATTTT. As protein: CASSWGQGGGNTIYF.

The table lists this clone with a few counts. The rearrangement joins TRBV28 to TRBJ1-2; D unresolved. Per germline, CDR1 MDHEN and CDR2 SYDVKM. V lost 3 bases and J 5 bases, leaving 7 bases between the germline ends. The CDR3 covers 12 residues. The CDR3 DNA reads TGTGCCAGCAGTTTTAGCGGTTATGGCTACACCTTC. It translates to CASSFSGYGYTF.

This clone has only one observation. Likely a read error: the CDR3 ends without its conserved phenylalanine or tryptophan. The chain has TRBV5-1 and TRBJ1-2; weak D call: TRBD1 (5 bases). V was shortened by 4 bases and J by 4 bases, with 14 bases between the two germline ends. From germline, CDR1 is SGHRS and CDR2 YFSETQ. The CDR3 covers 14 residues. The CDR3 nucleotides read TGCGCCAGCAGCCTTGACAGCTATGCCTATGGCTACACCCTC. Translation: CASSLDSYAYGYTL.

The gene calls are TRBV18 and TRBJ2-3; D gene uncertain. Germline lookup yields CDR1 KGHSH and CDR2 LQKENI. The CDR3 covers 13 residues. Between the trimmed V and J ends, which lost 3 bases and 2 bases, there was a span of 6 bases. The CDR3 DNA follows: TGTGCCAGCTCACCCACAGTCACAGATACGCAGTATTTT. Its protein is CASSPTVTDTQYF. The full variable domain, rest sourced from reference TRBV18 and TRBJ2-3, is NAGVMQNPRHLVRRRGQEARLRCSPMKGHSHVYWYRQLPEEGLKFMVYLQKENIIDESGMPKERFSAEFPKEGPSILRIQQVVRGDSAAYFCASSPTVTDTQYFGPGTRLTVL.

The J gene is TRBJ2-7, the V gene TRBV4-1, with 7 positions matching TRBD1. The CDR3 runs to 14 residues. With 4 bases clipped from V and 3 bases from J, the junction kept 6 bases outside the gene matches. Germline V gene data show CDR1 as MGHRA and CDR2 as YSYEKL. The CDR3 reads CASSPGQADYEQYF. CDR3 nucleotide sequence: TGCGCCAGCAGCCCCGGACAGGCCGACTACGAGCAGTACTTC.

The rearrangement joins TRBV4-1 to TRBJ1-1; 8 nucleotides match TRBD1. With V trimmed by 4 bases and J by 2 bases, 3 bases remained unmatched. Germline CDR1 MGHRA, CDR2 YSYEKL. This CDR3 is 14 amino acids long. The CDR3 loop reads CASSPDRANTEAFF. CDR3 bases: TGCGCCAGCAGCCCGGACAGGGCCAACACTGAAGCTTTCTTT.

The chain recombines TRBV5-1 with TRBJ2-7, with 8 bases identical to TRBD1. The CDR3 consists of 15 residues. The germline CDR1 and CDR2 sequences are SGHRS and YFSETQ. Trimming removed 4 bases from V and 7 bases from J; junction bases left unmatched: 13. As DNA, the CDR3 is TGCGCCAGCAGCCCCGGGACAGGAGGTAGCGGAGAGCAGTACTTC. This encodes CASSPGTGGSGEQYF.

V usage is TRBV19 and J usage is TRBJ1-2; D gene uncertain. Germline V gene data show CDR1 as LNHDA and CDR2 as SQIVND (reference sequence). V gave up 3 bases and J gave up 3 bases, with 11 bases separating them. The CDR3 loop spans 14 amino acids. The CDR3 sequence is CASSIGSGYYGYTF. The DNA for the CDR3 is TGTGCCAGTAGTATCGGGTCTGGGTACTATGGCTACACCTTC.

The genes are TRBV19 and TRBJ2-1; the D gene is possibly TRBD2 (7 bases). With 9 bases removed from V and 3 bases from J, the gap between germline ends came to 15 bases. This CDR3 region has 14 residues. Germline CDR1 is LNHDA and CDR2 is SQIVND (reference sequence). The CDR3 sequence: CASSRGGDYNEQFF. The CDR3 DNA reads as TGTGCCAGCTCTCGCGGGGGCGACTACAATGAGCAGTTCTTC.

V gene TRBV7-9 combines with J gene TRBJ2-7; 8 bases align to TRBD1. The CDR3 totals 14 residues. Trimming cost V 1 base and J 6 bases; bases outside gene matches: 5. The germline CDR1 and CDR2 sequences are SEHNR and FQNEAQ (reference sequence). CDR3 nucleotides: TGTGCCAGCAGCTTAGGACAGGGGATGAGCGAGCAGTACTTC. Translated, it gives CASSLGQGMSEQYF.

In this sample, this clone turned up a few times. The chain combines TRBV27 with TRBJ2-7; 11 bases agree with TRBD2. Germline lookup yields CDR1 MNHEY and CDR2 SMNVEV (reference sequence). The J segment lost 7 bases and the V segment lost 7 bases, leaving 3 bases of the junction unmatched. There are 12 residues in the CDR3. Written as DNA, the CDR3 is TGTGCCAGCACTAGCGGGGGGAGGGAGCAGTACTTC. Its protein is CASTSGGREQYF.

The rearrangement joins TRBV12-5 to TRBJ2-7; TRBD2 matches at 7 bases. The CDR3 spans 13 residues. Trimming cost V 7 bases and J 5 bases; bases outside gene matches: 8. Germline CDR1 LGHNT, CDR2 FRNRAP. CDR3 coding DNA: TGTGCTAGTGAGATGGGGGGGTTTGACGAGCAGTACTTC. This codes for CASEMGGFDEQYF.

The J gene is TRBJ1-2, the V gene TRBV14; D is undetermined. The CDR3 extends over 12 amino acids. Germline V lookup: CDR1 SGHDN, CDR2 FVKESK. Between the trimmed V and J ends, which lost 0 bases and 8 bases, there was a span of 7 bases. CDR3 in amino acids: CASSQEPGGYTF. CDR3 bases: TGTGCCAGCAGCCAAGAACCGGGGGGCTACACCTTC.

The chain recombines TRBV15 with TRBJ2-1, with 8 nucleotides matching TRBD2. The CDR3 runs 15 residues. V lost 3 bases, J lost 7 bases, and 8 bases stayed unmatched. Germline V gene sequence: CDR1 LNHNV, CDR2 YYDKDF (reference sequence). CDR3: CATSRDSGGYNEQFF. The CDR3 nucleotides read TGTGCCACCAGCAGGGACAGCGGGGGTTATAATGAGCAGTTCTTC. Full variable domain (outside the CDR3, taken from reference TRBV15 and TRBJ2-1): DAMVIQNPRYQVTQFGKPVTLSCSQTLNHNVMYWYQQKSSQAPKLLFHYYDKDFNNEADTPDNFQSRRPNTSFCFLDIRSPGLGDTAMYLCATSRDSGGYNEQFFGPGTRLTVL.

This clone was seen only a few times. V usage is TRBV5-4 and J usage is TRBJ2-2; 11 bases agree with TRBD2. CDR3 length: 15 residues. The V and J ends lost 5 bases and 5 bases, in that order; junction bases with no gene match: 5. Germline loops: CDR1 SGHNT, CDR2 YYREEE (reference sequence). CDR3 sequence reads: CASSSPSGGTGELFF. For the CDR3, the DNA is TGTGCCAGCAGTTCCCCTAGCGGGGGGACCGGGGAGCTGTTTTTT. The variable domain in full, with the rest retrieved from reference TRBV5-4 and TRBJ2-2, is ETGVTQSPTHLIKTRGQQVTLRCSSQSGHNTVSWYQQALGQGPQFIFQYYREEENGRGNFPPRFSGLQFPNYSSELNVNALELDDSALYLCASSSPSGGTGELFFGEGSRLTVL.

This clone came up once. The genes are TRBV7-2 and TRBJ2-2; D may be TRBD1 (6 bases). Per the germline V gene, CDR1 is SGHTA and CDR2 is FQGNSA. The CDR3 has 17 residues. Trimming took 4 bases from V and 0 from J, leaving 15 bases between them. The CDR3, as DNA: TGTGCCAGCAGCTCCGGGACATGCGTTTCGAACACCGGGGAGCTGTTTTTT. Amino acids: CASSSGTCVSNTGELFF.

The gene calls are TRBV13 and TRBJ2-5; 9 nucleotides agree with TRBD2. Germline V gene lookup returns CDR1 PRHDT and CDR2 FYEKMQ (reference sequence). The CDR3 runs to 14 residues. V was clipped by 7 bases and J by 1 base; unmatched bases: 4. In nucleotides, the CDR3 is TGTGCCAGCACCCTAGCGGGGTCCCAAGAGACCCAGTACTTC. It codes for CASTLAGSQETQYF.

This clone was observed a single time. The chain employs TRBV11-2 and TRBJ2-1; 8 bases match TRBD1. This CDR3 contains 16 residues. V shed 1 base and J 8 bases; nucleotides not matched to a gene: 10. In germline, CDR1 is SGHAT, CDR2 FQNNGV. The DNA for the CDR3 is TGTGCCAGCAGCTTAGTGGGCCGCGGACAGGGACATGAGCAGTTCTTC. It yields the protein CASSLVGRGQGHEQFF.

The rearrangement joins TRBV6-1 to TRBJ1-2, with 9 bases aligning to TRBD1. Germline V gene lookup returns CDR1 MNHNS and CDR2 SASEGT. This CDR3 is 13 amino acids long. Germline trimming cut 3 bases from V and 8 bases from J; bases unmatched to any gene: 4. The CDR3 bases are TGTGCCAGCAGTGAGGGACAGGGCCGGGGCTACACCTTC. Amino acids: CASSEGQGRGYTF.

The chain joins TRBV6-5 to TRBJ1-4, with D uncertain. Germline V gene lookup returns CDR1 MNHEY and CDR2 SVGAGI. Between the trimmed V and J ends, which lost 10 bases and 0 bases, there was a span of 12 bases. The CDR3 consists of 14 residues. CDR3 sequence: CATSLFATNEKLFF. The CDR3 nucleotides are TGTGCCACCTCACTCTTTGCAACTAATGAAAAACTGTTTTTT.

The genes are TRBV11-2 and TRBJ1-1, with D perhaps matching TRBD1 (5 bases). Trimming stripped 6 bases from V and 12 bases from J, with 20 bases between. The germline V gene encodes CDR1 SGHAT and CDR2 FQNNGV. The CDR3 totals 13 residues. CDR3 nucleotides: TGTGCCAGCAGTCACACATCGGGGGACGAGTCTTTCTTT. It specifies CASSHTSGDESFF.

CDR3 nucleotides: TGCGCCAGCAGTTACACCGACAGGGATCGGACTGAAGCTTTCTTT. It specifies CASSYTDRDRTEAFF. The J gene is TRBJ1-1, the V gene TRBV4-1; 7 bases map to TRBD1. Germline CDR1 is MGHRA and CDR2 is YSYEKL. CDR3 size: 15 residues. V lost 6 bases, J lost 5 bases, and 12 bases stayed unmatched.

The chain carries TRBV2 and TRBJ2-7; D may be TRBD1 (6 bases). The CDR3 is 14 residues long. V lost 4 bases, J lost 2 bases, and 12 bases lay in between. Germline V lookup: CDR1 SNHLY, CDR2 FYNNEI. The CDR3 here is CASSVEKGAYEQYF. The CDR3 DNA reads TGTGCCAGCAGTGTCGAGAAGGGGGCCTACGAGCAGTACTTC.

The J gene is TRBJ2-3, the V gene TRBV15; the match to TRBD2 covers 8 bases. CDR1 is LNHNV and CDR2 is YYDKDF in the germline V gene (reference sequence). This CDR3 region has 15 residues. V lost 5 bases, J lost 5 bases, and 9 bases stayed unmatched. CDR3 sequence: CATSVSRGAGDTQYF. The CDR3, as DNA: TGTGCCACCAGCGTATCGCGGGGGGCGGGAGATACGCAGTATTTT.

In this sample, this clone turned up once. The rearrangement links TRBV7-9 to TRBJ1-3; TRBD1 agrees at 7 bases. CDR1 is SEHNR, CDR2 FQNEAQ, per germline (reference sequence). Unmatched junction bases numbered 7, after V lost 2 bases and J lost 3 bases. This CDR3 has 16 amino acids. CDR3 nucleotide sequence: TGTGCCAGCAGCTTAATAGGGGGGACAGATGGAAACACCATATATTTT. As protein: CASSLIGGTDGNTIYF. The full variable domain, rest sourced from reference TRBV7-9 and TRBJ1-3, is DTGVSQNPRHKITKRGQNVTFRCDPISEHNRLYWYRQTLGQGPEFLTYFQNEAQLEKSRLLSDRFSAERPKGSFSTLEIQRTEQGDSAMYLCASSLIGGTDGNTIYFGEGSWLTVV.

The V and J genes are TRBV19 and TRBJ2-3; TRBD2 matches at 7 bases. The junction had 4 bases not matched to a gene; V was cut back by 4 bases and J by 3 bases. The V gene's germline CDR1 is LNHDA and CDR2 SQIVND (reference sequence). CDR3 length: 14 residues. CDR3 DNA sequence: TGTGCCAGTAGTAATCGGGGGGTGACAGATACGCAGTATTTT. Protein sequence: CASSNRGVTDTQYF.

This chain joins TRBV6-1 and TRBJ1-2; no firm D call. V was trimmed by 4 bases and J by 1 base, leaving 10 bases between them. The CDR3 consists of 14 residues. Germline CDR1 and CDR2: MNHNS and SASEGT. The DNA of the CDR3 is TGTGCCAGCAGTGTCACTCCCCTTAACTATGGCTACACCTTC. Translated: CASSVTPLNYGYTF.

In DNA, the CDR3 is TGTGCCAGCAGCTTAATTCAGGCCACAGATACGCAGTATTTT. It encodes CASSLIQATDTQYF. V gene TRBV7-2 combines with J gene TRBJ2-3; D unclear. V was clipped by 2 bases and J by 2 bases, with 8 bases between them. Germline CDR1 and CDR2: SGHTA and FQGNSA. The length of the CDR3 is 14 residues.

This clone has only one observation. The chain links TRBV4-1 to TRBJ2-5; 8 positions match TRBD2. J gave up 5 bases and V 0 bases, and 8 bases lay outside the gene matches. CDR1 and CDR2 from the germline V gene are MGHRA and YSYEKL. There are 16 residues in the CDR3. The CDR3 bases are TGCGCCAGCAGCCAAGAGGCAGCGGGGGCCTGGGAGACCCAGTACTTC. Translation: CASSQEAAGAWETQYF.

The chain carries TRBV2 and TRBJ1-1; 7 bases fit TRBD1. The V gene's germline CDR1 is SNHLY and CDR2 FYNNEI. V lost 7 bases to trimming and J lost 5 bases; unmatched junction nucleotides: 4. CDR3 length: 12 residues. CDR3: CASMRDSTEAFF. Here the CDR3 DNA reads TGTGCCAGCATGAGGGACAGTACTGAAGCTTTCTTT.